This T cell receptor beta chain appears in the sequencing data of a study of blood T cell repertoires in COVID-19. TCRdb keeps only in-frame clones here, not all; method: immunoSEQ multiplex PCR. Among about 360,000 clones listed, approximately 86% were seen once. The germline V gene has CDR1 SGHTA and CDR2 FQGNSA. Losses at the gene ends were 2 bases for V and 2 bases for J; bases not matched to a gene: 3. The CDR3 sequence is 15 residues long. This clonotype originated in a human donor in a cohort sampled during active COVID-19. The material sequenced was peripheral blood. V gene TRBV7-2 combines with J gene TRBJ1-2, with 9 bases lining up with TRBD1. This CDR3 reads CASSLSGQGNYGYTF. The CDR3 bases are TGTGCCAGCAGCTTATCCGGACAGGGGAACTATGGCTACACCTTC.